These 10 T cell receptor beta chains came from one sample sequenced in a study of cytomegalovirus exposure and HLA in healthy donors. The PCR was carried out with 60 Vbeta primers and 13 Jbeta primers. Clones were read by immunoSEQ multiplex PCR, and TCRdb kept only the in-frame ones, dropping some. The profile shows 140,000 to 150,000 clones, over 60% of them singletons. Sample: PBMCs. Source of these receptors: a man in his forties or fifties in good health and CMV-seropositive.

This chain uses TRBV6-5 with TRBJ1-1; no definite D call. The CDR3 is 13 residues long. Trimming cost V 2 bases and J 1 base, with 5 bases left between them. CDR1 is MNHEY and CDR2 is SVGAGI in the germline V gene. Here the CDR3 DNA reads TGTGCCAGCAGTTACGTTCAGAACACTGAAGCTTTCTTT. Amino acids: CASSYVQNTEAFF.

The chain carries TRBV7-3 and TRBJ2-7; possibly TRBD2 for D (8 bases). The CDR3 totals 15 residues. Germline V gene lookup returns CDR1 SGHTA and CDR2 FQGTGA. The V end lost 6 bases, the J end lost 6 bases, and 21 bases lay between the germline ends. For the CDR3, the DNA is TGTGCCAGCAGTCCGACAGGGCTAGCGGGTCGCGAGCAGTACTTC. It specifies CASSPTGLAGREQYF.

This clone has a handful of counts. The chain couples TRBV28 to TRBJ1-1, with TRBD1 as a possible D gene (6 bases). Germline V gene data show CDR1 as MDHEN and CDR2 as SYDVKM. V lost 6 bases, J lost 1 base, and 6 bases lay in between. This CDR3 spans 12 amino acids. The CDR3 DNA follows: TGTGCCAGCAGAGGGGGGAACACTGAAGCTTTCTTT. This encodes CASRGGNTEAFF. Looking up the rest from reference TRBV28 and TRBJ1-1 gives the full variable domain: DVKVTQSSRYLVKRTGEKVFLECVQDMDHENMFWYRQDPGLGLRLIYFSYDVKMKEKGDIPEGYSVSREKKERFSLILESASTNQTSMYLCASRGGNTEAFFGQGTRLTVV.

The rearrangement uses TRBV11-3 and TRBJ2-7, with D perhaps TRBD2 (5 bases). CDR1 is SGHNT and CDR2 is YENEEA in the germline V gene. This CDR3 has 15 amino acids. V was shortened by 3 bases and J by 0 bases, with 12 bases between the two germline ends. The DNA for the CDR3 is TGTGCCAGCAGCTTGGGTAGCGCGAGCTCCTACGAGCAGTACTTC. It codes for CASSLGSASSYEQYF.

The rearrangement links TRBV27 to TRBJ2-1, with 7 bases fitting TRBD2. After removal of 0 bases from V and 4 bases from J, the junction contained 6 bases not matched to a gene. Germline assignment: CDR1 MNHEY and CDR2 SMNVEV (reference sequence). There are 16 residues in the CDR3. The CDR3 DNA reads TGTGCCAGCAGTTTATCAGGGAGGGGAGGGTACAATGAGCAGTTCTTC. Translated: CASSLSGRGGYNEQFF.

This clone was detected once. In nucleotides, the CDR3 is TGCGCCAGCAGTGATGGGGTGAAGGGGACTGAAGCTTTCTTT. Translated: CASSDGVKGTEAFF. The chain links TRBV10-1 to TRBJ1-1; weak D call: TRBD1 (5 bases). Germline V gene data show CDR1 as WNHNN and CDR2 as SYGVQD (reference sequence). The ends were cut back, 3 bases at V and 5 bases at J, with 13 bases in the middle. The CDR3 runs 14 residues.

This sequence joins TRBV7-9 and TRBJ1-2; D gene unclear. This CDR3 is built from 13 residues. CDR1 and CDR2 from the germline V gene are SEHNR and FQNEAQ (reference sequence). Trimming left V 2 bases short and J 3 bases short, with 7 bases between. DNA of the CDR3: TGTGCCAGCAGCTTAATCCCTGACTATGGCTACACCTTC. Its translation is CASSLIPDYGYTF.

This clone was detected many times. The chain uses TRBV11-2 and TRBJ2-3; TRBD1 agrees at 7 bases. CDR3 length: 15 amino acids. V dropped 3 bases and J dropped 2; count of bases not matched to a gene: 5. Germline V lookup: CDR1 SGHAT, CDR2 FQNNGV. CDR3 protein: CASSFNRGTTDTQYF. The CDR3 DNA sequence: TGTGCCAGCAGCTTTAACAGGGGTACCACAGATACGCAGTATTTT.

This chain joins TRBV19 and TRBJ1-3, with 10 bases identical to TRBD1. The length of the CDR3 is 17 residues. The trim removed 5 bases at V and 4 bases at J, leaving 11 bases unmatched. Per germline, CDR1 LNHDA and CDR2 SQIVND (reference sequence). The CDR3 spells CASSSRDRGNSGNTIYF. CDR3 sequence (DNA): TGTGCCAGTAGTTCCCGGGACAGGGGAAACTCGGGAAACACCATATATTTT.

In its sample, this clone was seen a few times. The gene calls are TRBV7-3 and TRBJ2-6, with D perhaps matching TRBD1 (8 bases). This CDR3 comprises 18 residues. Germline lookup yields CDR1 SGHTA and CDR2 FQGTGA. Deletions cut 8 bases from V and 0 bases from J, with 20 bases between. CDR3 nucleotide sequence: TGTGCCAGCGTCCGAACAGGGGGGGGAATCTCTGGGGCCAACGTCCTGACTTTC. It specifies CASVRTGGGISGANVLTF.